This TCR beta chain was sequenced in a study of T-cell reconstitution after alpha-beta-depleted transplantation in children. Researchers prepared the TCRbeta library using unique molecular identifiers, the study reports. Each CDR3 protein gets one entry after TCRdb re-called the PCR reads with MiXCR. Of 300,000 or so distinct CDR3 sequences in the sample, 9.9% were seen once. CDR1 is DFQATT and CDR2 is SNEGSKA in the germline V gene (reference sequence). The V segment lost 6 bases and the J segment 7 bases; nucleotides outside the gene matches: 14. This CDR3 contains 14 residues. V usage is TRBV20-1 and J usage is TRBJ1-1; TRBD1 agrees at 7 bases. Sequencing was performed on PBMCs from the stem cell graft donor, taken from the stem cell graft. This TCR came from a human donor who donated a stem cell graft to a child with SCID. CDR3 residues: CSAQRGPGDREAFF. The CDR3 nucleotides are TGCAGTGCCCAGAGGGGGCCGGGAGATCGTGAAGCTTTCTTT.